One sample yielded the 30 T cell receptor beta chains listed below, sequenced in a study of blood T cell repertoires in COVID-19 (TCRdb year 2020). Libraries came from the immunoSEQ multiplex PCR assay. The table comes from immuneACCESS by way of TCRdb, which keeps in-frame sequences with V and J called. Part of the clones is missing from these tables; in studies checked, under half for an unresolved V gene and the rest for unknown reasons. Recorded for this sample are about 150,000 clones; roughly 80% of them occurred a single time. Together, the top ten hold around 3.5% of the sample. Sequenced: peripheral blood. Every receptor here comes from a woman of 80 years or more with acute or convalescent COVID-19.

The rearrangement uses TRBV30 and TRBJ1-5; tentative D call: TRBD1 (5 bases). Germline lookup yields CDR1 GTSNPN and CDR2 SVGIG (reference sequence). V lost 3 bases and J lost 4, with 19 bases in between. The CDR3 has 16 residues. CDR3 sequence reads: CAWSPSRGLRNQPQHF. The CDR3 region has the DNA TGTGCCTGGAGCCCTAGCCGGGGGTTAAGGAATCAGCCCCAGCATTTT.

The chain couples TRBV27 to TRBJ1-3; TRBD1 aligns across 7 bases. CDR1 is MNHEY and CDR2 is SMNVEV in the germline V gene (reference sequence). The CDR3 is 15 amino acids. V shed 7 bases and J 3 bases; nucleotides not matched to a gene: 9. The CDR3 region is CASMKGALGGNTIYF. The CDR3 bases are TGTGCCAGCATGAAGGGGGCCTTAGGTGGAAACACCATATATTTT.

The chain combines TRBV7-8 with TRBJ2-1; TRBD1 might be the D (5 bases). Between the trimmed V and J ends, which lost 3 bases and 1 base, there was a span of 13 bases. Germline values: CDR1 SGHVS, CDR2 FQNEAQ. This CDR3 contains 16 residues. CDR3 nucleotides: TGTGCCAGCAGCTTTACAAGGGGATTGTCCTACAATGAGCAGTTCTTC. This gives the protein CASSFTRGLSYNEQFF. Looking up the rest from reference TRBV7-8 and TRBJ2-1 gives the full variable domain: GAGVSQSPRYKVAKRGQDVALRCDPISGHVSLFWYQQALGQGPEFLTYFQNEAQLDKSGLPSDRFFAERPEGSVSTLKIQRTQQEDSAVYLCASSFTRGLSYNEQFFGPGTRLTVL.

The chain carries TRBV18 and TRBJ2-1; D not certain. The ends were cut back, 1 base at V and 5 bases at J, with 6 bases in the middle. The CDR3 is made up of 13 amino acids. The germline CDR1 and CDR2 sequences are KGHSH and LQKENI. The CDR3 spells CASSPRSDNEQFF. Here the CDR3 DNA reads TGTGCCAGCTCACCACGATCAGACAATGAGCAGTTCTTC.

The V call is TRBV27, the J call TRBJ1-6; 9 positions agree with TRBD1. The ends lost 2 bases at V and 7 bases at J; junction bases unmatched: 6. This CDR3 is 16 amino acids long. CDR1 and CDR2 from the germline V gene are MNHEY and SMNVEV (reference sequence). In DNA form, the CDR3 reads TGTGCCAGCAGTTTAGCCCCGGACAGGGGAAATTCACCCCTCCACTTT. It codes for CASSLAPDRGNSPLHF.

In DNA, the CDR3 is TGTGCCAGCAGACCGGGACTCCTAATTAATACGCAGTATTTT. This codes for CASRPGLLINTQYF. V is TRBV27 and J is TRBJ2-3, with D perhaps TRBD2 (6 bases). The CDR3 spans 14 residues. Germline loops: CDR1 MNHEY, CDR2 SMNVEV (reference sequence). V shed 6 bases and J shed 7 bases, with 17 bases lying between them.

This sequence joins TRBV12-3 or TRBV12-4 and TRBJ1-2, with D uncertain. V gave up 2 bases and J gave up 8 bases, with 9 bases separating them. The CDR3 has 12 amino acids. CDR3 sequence reads: CASSLRESGYTF. The CDR3 nucleotides read TGTGCCAGCAGTTTAAGGGAGTCCGGCTACACCTTC.

This clone was seen at least ten times. CDR3 DNA sequence: TGTGCCAGCAGTTACAAGACAGGGGGGGACTATGGCTACACCTTC. It encodes CASSYKTGGDYGYTF. The chain combines TRBV6-6 with TRBJ1-2; TRBD1 aligns across 9 bases. V lost 2 bases and J lost 3; bases outside the gene matches: 4. CDR3 size: 15 residues. CDR1 is MNHNY and CDR2 is SVGAGI in the germline V gene (reference sequence).

V usage is TRBV30 and J usage is TRBJ1-1; possibly TRBD1 for D (6 bases). The V and J ends lost 5 bases and 3 bases respectively, with 13 bases between them. Germline V gives CDR1 GTSNPN, CDR2 SVGIG (reference sequence). The CDR3 is 13 amino acids. For the CDR3, the DNA is TGTGCCTGGGCAACAGGGTCGTACACTGAAGCTTTCTTT. Translated, it gives CAWATGSYTEAFF.

This sequence joins TRBV29-1 and TRBJ2-3; 10 bases align to TRBD2. This CDR3 spans 16 amino acids. V shed 4 bases and J 6 bases; nucleotides not matched to a gene: 13. Germline lookup yields CDR1 SQVTM and CDR2 ANQGSEA. CDR3 amino acids: CSVGPAASGGGDTQYF. Here the CDR3 DNA reads TGCAGCGTTGGCCCGGCGGCTAGCGGGGGAGGTGATACGCAGTATTTT.

CDR3 amino acids: CASSESFRGANGYTF. The DNA of the CDR3 is TGTGCCAGCAGTGAAAGTTTTCGGGGGGCGAATGGCTACACCTTC. The gene calls are TRBV2 and TRBJ1-2, with D maybe TRBD1 (6 bases). The CDR3 consists of 15 residues. The V gene lost 2 bases and the J gene lost 6 bases, with 16 bases spanning the gap. Looked up from germline, CDR1 is SNHLY and CDR2 is FYNNEI.

The chain carries TRBV6-4 and TRBJ2-1; 7 nucleotides match TRBD2. Losses at the gene ends were 6 bases for V and 9 bases for J; bases not matched to a gene: 11. This CDR3 comprises 14 residues. The germline V gene encodes CDR1 MRHNA and CDR2 SNTAGT. This CDR3 reads CASSERGGGSEQFF. CDR3 sequence (DNA): TGTGCCAGCAGCGAACGGGGAGGCGGGAGTGAGCAGTTCTTC.

This clone has only a few counts. This chain links TRBV18 with TRBJ2-3; 9 nucleotides match TRBD2. Unmatched junction bases numbered 10, after V lost 3 bases and J lost 6 bases. The V gene's germline CDR1 is KGHSH and CDR2 LQKENI. The CDR3 consists of 16 residues. The chain's CDR3 is CASSPIAGARLDTQYF. For the CDR3, the DNA is TGTGCCAGCTCACCCATAGCGGGGGCCCGTCTCGATACGCAGTATTTT.

Notes on this clone: Other DNA sequences in this specimen translate into the identical CDR3. The chain couples TRBV5-1 to TRBJ1-6, with D unclear. The germline V gene encodes CDR1 SGHRS and CDR2 YFSETQ. V shed 0 bases and J shed 5 bases, with 6 bases lying between them. CDR3 length: 14 amino acids. The CDR3 reads CASSLAGNNSPLHF. The CDR3 DNA is TGCGCCAGCAGCTTGGCGGGGAATAATTCACCCCTCCACTTT.

The gene calls are TRBV4-3 and TRBJ1-1; D might be TRBD1 (6 bases). V lost 4 bases, J lost 8 bases, and 17 bases lay in between. Germline values: CDR1 LGHNA, CDR2 YSLEER. The CDR3 runs 14 residues. The CDR3 here is CASSPFPADSEAFF. The CDR3 bases are TGCGCCAGCAGCCCTTTCCCCGCGGACAGCGAAGCTTTCTTT.

The genes are TRBV18 and TRBJ1-1, with 8 nucleotides matching TRBD1. Looked up from germline, CDR1 is KGHSH and CDR2 is LQKENI. The junction had 9 bases not matched to a gene; V was cut back by 6 bases and J by 0 bases. The CDR3 is 16 residues long. DNA of the CDR3: TGTGCCAGCTCTCCCGGGACAGGTAGTATGAACACTGAAGCTTTCTTT. It is translated as CASSPGTGSMNTEAFF.

The chain recombines TRBV7-9 with TRBJ1-2; maybe TRBD1 (5 bases). V gave up 2 bases and J gave up 6 bases, with 13 bases separating them. CDR1 is SEHNR, CDR2 FQNEAQ, per germline (reference sequence). This CDR3 contains 14 residues. The CDR3 region has the DNA TGTGCCAGCAGCTTATGGCCCAGGGAAAATGGCTACACCTTC. Protein product: CASSLWPRENGYTF.

The CDR3 nucleotides are TGTGCCTGGAGTGTTGGACCAGGGGGAGGCTACACCTTC. It translates to CAWSVGPGGGYTF. The V gene is TRBV30, the J gene TRBJ1-2, with 7 bases that match TRBD1. Germline V gene lookup returns CDR1 GTSNPN and CDR2 SVGIG (reference sequence). V shed 0 bases and J 8 bases; nucleotides not matched to a gene: 6. The CDR3 runs to 13 residues.

In this sample, this clone turned up once. The chain carries TRBV7-6 and TRBJ1-2, with 9 bases aligning to TRBD1. This CDR3 is built from 17 residues. V trimming: 0 bases; J trimming: 8 bases; junction bases outside the gene matches: 13. Germline V gene lookup returns CDR1 SGHVS and CDR2 FNYEAQ. CDR3 amino acids: CASSLAPATTGGEGYTF. CDR3 bases: TGTGCCAGCAGCTTAGCTCCCGCCACAACAGGGGGCGAGGGCTACACCTTC.

This chain joins TRBV19 and TRBJ1-2; 9 bases align to TRBD1. J lost 7 bases, V lost 7 bases, and 10 bases had no gene match. Germline V CDR1 and CDR2: LNHDA, SQIVND (reference sequence). This CDR3 comprises 14 residues. The CDR3 sequence: CASTSDRGFLGYTF. The CDR3 coding sequence is TGTGCCAGTACCTCGGACAGGGGTTTTCTTGGCTACACCTTC.

V usage is TRBV19 and J usage is TRBJ1-6; the match to TRBD1 covers 9 bases. This CDR3 spans 18 amino acids. Trimming took 6 bases from V and 3 from J; bases not matched to a gene: 12. CDR1 is LNHDA, CDR2 SQIVND, per germline (reference sequence). CDR3 nucleotides: TGTGCCAGTAGAGCCGGGACAGGGACGGACGACTATAATTCACCCCTCCACTTT. It is translated as CASRAGTGTDDYNSPLHF.

The chain has TRBV30 and TRBJ2-1; D remains unclear. V lost 3 bases and J 3 bases, leaving 6 bases between the germline ends. CDR3 length: 12 amino acids. Germline-derived CDR1 and CDR2 are GTSNPN and SVGIG (reference sequence). DNA of the CDR3: TGTGCCTGGAGACCCTACTACAATGAGCAGTTCTTC. It yields the protein CAWRPYYNEQFF.

The V and J genes are TRBV6-5 and TRBJ1-5; unclear D gene. Per the germline V gene, CDR1 is MNHEY and CDR2 is SVGAGI. Trimming took 6 bases from V and 3 from J, leaving 15 bases between them. The CDR3 consists of 15 residues. CDR3 region: CASSERDWDNQPQHF. As DNA, the CDR3 is TGTGCCAGCAGCGAGCGGGATTGGGACAATCAGCCCCAGCATTTT.

A note on this clone: Germline is not matched at one junction end, which may reflect a read error. The V and J genes are TRBV7-7 and TRBJ2-7; TRBD1 aligns across 7 bases. The CDR3 spans 14 residues. Germline V gene sequence: CDR1 SSHAT, CDR2 FNYEAQ (reference sequence). The DNA for the CDR3 is TGTGCTAGCAGCTCAGACAGGGACAGCTACGAGCAGTACTTC. Its protein is CASSSDRDSYEQYF.

The gene calls are TRBV9 and TRBJ2-1; tentatively, D is TRBD2 (6 bases). The germline V and J ends were trimmed by 0 bases and 3 bases, with 13 bases remaining between them. The CDR3 consists of 16 residues. Germline V gene sequence: CDR1 SGDLS, CDR2 YYNGEE. The CDR3 DNA reads as TGTGCCAGCAGCGTAGGTCTGGGAGGCCTCTACAATGAGCAGTTCTTC. Protein sequence: CASSVGLGGLYNEQFF.

The rearrangement links TRBV28 to TRBJ2-7; 11 bases match TRBD1. CDR1 is MDHEN, CDR2 SYDVKM, per germline. This CDR3 spans 14 amino acids. V lost 7 bases, J lost 4 bases, and 6 bases stayed unmatched. The CDR3 bases are TGTGCCAGCACCGGGACAGGGGGTAGGTACGAGCAGTACTTC. Its translation is CASTGTGGRYEQYF.

V and J are TRBV9 and TRBJ1-5; D might be TRBD1 (6 bases). CDR3 length equals 16 residues. V was cut by 4 bases and J by 5 bases, with 19 bases left in between. Germline V gene lookup returns CDR1 SGDLS and CDR2 YYNGEE. The CDR3, as DNA: TGTGCCAGCAGCCCCTCCGTCGGGGGGGCGGATCAGCCCCAGCATTTT. Translating gives CASSPSVGGADQPQHF.

The chain employs TRBV5-8 and TRBJ1-4; possibly TRBD1 for D (5 bases). V lost 5 bases and J lost 8, with 22 bases in between. This CDR3 has 16 residues. Germline V CDR1 and CDR2: SGHTS, YDEGEE. Here the CDR3 reads CASSHRPSDGREKLFF. CDR3 in DNA: TGTGCCAGCAGTCACAGGCCATCGGACGGCAGGGAAAAACTGTTTTTT.

The gene calls are TRBV27 and TRBJ2-7; 9 bases map to TRBD2. The germline CDR1 and CDR2 sequences are MNHEY and SMNVEV (reference sequence). The CDR3 totals 15 residues. V lost 8 bases to trimming and J lost 2 bases; unmatched junction nucleotides: 10. This CDR3 is CASGSGTSRTYEQYF. The CDR3 DNA reads as TGTGCCAGCGGATCCGGGACTAGCAGAACCTACGAGCAGTACTTC.

The chain recombines TRBV9 with TRBJ1-2; D is possibly TRBD1 (5 bases). The V end was cut by 2 bases, the J end by 5 bases, with 13 bases between. The CDR3 loop spans 14 amino acids. Germline V lookup: CDR1 SGDLS, CDR2 YYNGEE. The DNA of the CDR3 is TGTGCCAGCAGCGTTACGGGAGGGGATTATGGCTACACCTTC. Its protein is CASSVTGGDYGYTF.